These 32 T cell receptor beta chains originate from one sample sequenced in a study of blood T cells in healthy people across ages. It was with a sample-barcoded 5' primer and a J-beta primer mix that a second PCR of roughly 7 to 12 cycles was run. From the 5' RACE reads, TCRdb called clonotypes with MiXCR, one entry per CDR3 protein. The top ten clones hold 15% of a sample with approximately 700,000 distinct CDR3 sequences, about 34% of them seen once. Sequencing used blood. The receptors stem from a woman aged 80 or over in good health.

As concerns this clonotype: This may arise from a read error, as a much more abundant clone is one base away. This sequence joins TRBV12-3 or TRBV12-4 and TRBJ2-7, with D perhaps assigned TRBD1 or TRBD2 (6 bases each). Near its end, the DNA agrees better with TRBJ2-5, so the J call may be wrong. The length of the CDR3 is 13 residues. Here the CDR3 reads CASRVSGAETQYF. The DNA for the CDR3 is TGTGCCAGCAGAGTATCGGGGGCGGAGACCCAGTACTTC.

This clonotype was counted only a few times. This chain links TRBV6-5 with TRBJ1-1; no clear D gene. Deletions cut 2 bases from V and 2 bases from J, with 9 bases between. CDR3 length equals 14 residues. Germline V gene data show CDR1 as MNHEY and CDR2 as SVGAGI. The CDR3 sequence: CASSYVSGNTEAFF. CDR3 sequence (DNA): TGTGCCAGCAGTTACGTATCAGGTAACACTGAAGCTTTCTTT.

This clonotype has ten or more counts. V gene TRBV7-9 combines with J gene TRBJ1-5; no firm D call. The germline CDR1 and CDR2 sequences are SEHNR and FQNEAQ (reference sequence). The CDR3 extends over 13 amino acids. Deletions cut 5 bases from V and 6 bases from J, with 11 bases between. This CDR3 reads CASSLTNFQPQHF. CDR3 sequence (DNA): TGTGCCAGCAGCCTTACCAACTTTCAGCCCCAGCATTTT.

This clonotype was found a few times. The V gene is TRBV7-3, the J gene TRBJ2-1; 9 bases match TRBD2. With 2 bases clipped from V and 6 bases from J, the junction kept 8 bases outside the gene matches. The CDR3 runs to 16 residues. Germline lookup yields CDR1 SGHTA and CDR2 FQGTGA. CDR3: CASSLGGAGGLNEQFF. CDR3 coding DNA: TGTGCCAGCAGCTTAGGAGGGGCGGGGGGGCTCAATGAGCAGTTCTTC.

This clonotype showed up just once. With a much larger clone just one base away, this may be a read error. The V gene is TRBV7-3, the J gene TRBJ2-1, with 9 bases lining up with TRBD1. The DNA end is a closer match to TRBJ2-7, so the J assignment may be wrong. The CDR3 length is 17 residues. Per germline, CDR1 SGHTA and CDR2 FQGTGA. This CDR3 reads CASSSQPPGQGGNEQYF. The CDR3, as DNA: TGTGCCAGCAGCTCCCAACCACCGGGACAGGGAGGTAATGAGCAGTACTTC.

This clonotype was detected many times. The CDR3 nucleotides read TGTGCCAGCAGCCCAGGGACAGTCCCTACCTACGAGCAGTACTTC. This encodes CASSPGTVPTYEQYF. V usage is TRBV11-2 and J usage is TRBJ2-7; 7 bases are shared with TRBD1. The CDR3 loop spans 15 amino acids. Trimming at V came to 5 bases and at J to 2 bases, leaving 9 bases not matched to a gene. CDR1 is SGHAT, CDR2 FQNNGV, per germline.

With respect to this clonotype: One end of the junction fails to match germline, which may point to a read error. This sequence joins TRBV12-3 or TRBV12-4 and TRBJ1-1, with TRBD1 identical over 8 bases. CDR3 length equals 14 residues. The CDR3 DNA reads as TGTACCAGCAGTTATCGGAACAGGGGGACTGAAGCTTTCTTT. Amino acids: CTSSYRNRGTEAFF.

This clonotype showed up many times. DNA for the CDR3: TGTGCCAGCAAGCTACGGGACAGGGGGGATTATAATGAAAAACTGTTTTTT. Translation: CASKLRDRGDYNEKLFF. The chain uses TRBV6-1 and TRBJ1-4, with 11 bases aligning to TRBD1. The V gene's germline CDR1 is MNHNS and CDR2 SASEGT. Trimming cost V 7 bases and J 4 bases; bases outside gene matches: 11. The CDR3 sequence is 17 residues long.

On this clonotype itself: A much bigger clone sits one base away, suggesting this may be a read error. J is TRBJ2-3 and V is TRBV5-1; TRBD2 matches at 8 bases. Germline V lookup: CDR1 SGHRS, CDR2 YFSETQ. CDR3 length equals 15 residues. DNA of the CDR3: TGCACCAGCAGCCGTAGCGGGGTTGACACAGATACGCAGTATTTT. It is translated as CTSSRSGVDTDTQYF.

The chain's CDR3 is CSVAARGSYLDTQYF. The DNA for the CDR3 is TGCAGCGTTGCTGCCAGGGGGTCTTATCTCGATACGCAGTATTTT. This chain connects TRBV29-1 to TRBJ2-3; 7 nucleotides line up with TRBD1. Germline-derived CDR1 and CDR2 are SQVTM and ANQGSEA. The CDR3 is made up of 15 amino acids. The trim removed 4 bases at V and 6 bases at J, leaving 13 bases unmatched.

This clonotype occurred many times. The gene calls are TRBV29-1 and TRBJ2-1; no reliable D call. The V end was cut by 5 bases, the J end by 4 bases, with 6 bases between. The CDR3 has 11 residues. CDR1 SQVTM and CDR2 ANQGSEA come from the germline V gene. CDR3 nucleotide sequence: TGCAGCGTTACAGCTTACAATGAGCAGTTCTTC. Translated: CSVTAYNEQFF.

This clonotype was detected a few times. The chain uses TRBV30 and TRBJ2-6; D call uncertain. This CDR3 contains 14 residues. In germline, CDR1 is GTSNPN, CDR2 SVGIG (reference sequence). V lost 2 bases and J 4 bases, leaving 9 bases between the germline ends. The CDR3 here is CAWSPGLGANVLTF. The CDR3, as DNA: TGTGCCTGGAGTCCGGGTTTGGGGGCCAACGTCCTGACTTTC. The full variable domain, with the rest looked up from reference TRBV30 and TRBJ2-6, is SQTIHQWPATLVQPVGSPLSLECTVEGTSNPNLYWYRQAAGRGLQLLFYSVGIGQISSEVPQNLSASRPQDRQFILSSKKLLLSDSGFYLCAWSPGLGANVLTFGAGSRLTVL.

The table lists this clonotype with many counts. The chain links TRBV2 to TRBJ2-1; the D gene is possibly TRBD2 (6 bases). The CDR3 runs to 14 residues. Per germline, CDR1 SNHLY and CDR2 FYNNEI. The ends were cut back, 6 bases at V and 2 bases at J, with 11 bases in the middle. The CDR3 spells CASRGAGTYNEQFF. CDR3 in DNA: TGTGCCAGCAGAGGGGCGGGGACCTACAATGAGCAGTTCTTC.

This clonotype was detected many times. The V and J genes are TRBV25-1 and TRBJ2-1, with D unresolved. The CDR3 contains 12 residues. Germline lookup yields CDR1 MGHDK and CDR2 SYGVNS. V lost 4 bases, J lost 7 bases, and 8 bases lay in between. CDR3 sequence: CASSGFRNEQFF. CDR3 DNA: TGTGCCAGCAGTGGGTTTAGGAATGAGCAGTTCTTC.

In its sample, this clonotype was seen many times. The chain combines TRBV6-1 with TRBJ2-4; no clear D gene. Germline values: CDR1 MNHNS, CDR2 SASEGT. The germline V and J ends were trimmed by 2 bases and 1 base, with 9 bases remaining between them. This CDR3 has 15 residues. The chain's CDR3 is CASSESSLAKNIQYF. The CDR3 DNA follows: TGTGCCAGCAGTGAATCTTCCCTCGCCAAAAACATTCAGTACTTC.

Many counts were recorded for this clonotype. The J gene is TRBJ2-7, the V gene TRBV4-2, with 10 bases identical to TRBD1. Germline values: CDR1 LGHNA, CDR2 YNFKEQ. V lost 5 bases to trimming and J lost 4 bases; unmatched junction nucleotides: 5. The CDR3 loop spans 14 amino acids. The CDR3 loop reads CASSYGTGEYEQYF. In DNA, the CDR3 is TGTGCCAGCAGCTACGGGACAGGGGAGTACGAGCAGTACTTC.

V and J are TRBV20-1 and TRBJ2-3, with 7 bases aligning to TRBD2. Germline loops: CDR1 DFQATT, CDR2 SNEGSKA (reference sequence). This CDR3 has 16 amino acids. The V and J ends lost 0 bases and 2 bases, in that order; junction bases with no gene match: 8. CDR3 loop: CSARDYASGHTDTQYF. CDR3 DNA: TGCAGTGCTAGAGATTACGCTAGCGGACACACAGATACGCAGTATTTT.

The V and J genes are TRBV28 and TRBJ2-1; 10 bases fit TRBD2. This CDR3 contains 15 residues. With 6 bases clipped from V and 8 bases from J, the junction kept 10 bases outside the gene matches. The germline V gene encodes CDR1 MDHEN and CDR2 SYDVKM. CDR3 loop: CASRVSGGIPDEQFF. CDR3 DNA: TGTGCCAGCAGAGTTAGCGGGGGGATCCCGGATGAGCAGTTCTTC. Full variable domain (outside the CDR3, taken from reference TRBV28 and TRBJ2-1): DVKVTQSSRYLVKRTGEKVFLECVQDMDHENMFWYRQDPGLGLRLIYFSYDVKMKEKGDIPEGYSVSREKKERFSLILESASTNQTSMYLCASRVSGGIPDEQFFGPGTRLTVL.

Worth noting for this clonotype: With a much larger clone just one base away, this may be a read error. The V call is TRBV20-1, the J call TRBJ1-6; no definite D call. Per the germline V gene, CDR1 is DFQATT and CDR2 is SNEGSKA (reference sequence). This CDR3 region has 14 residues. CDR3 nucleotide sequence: TGCAGTGCTAGTGACGCGAATGGGAATTCACCCCCCCACTTT. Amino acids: CSASDANGNSPPHF.

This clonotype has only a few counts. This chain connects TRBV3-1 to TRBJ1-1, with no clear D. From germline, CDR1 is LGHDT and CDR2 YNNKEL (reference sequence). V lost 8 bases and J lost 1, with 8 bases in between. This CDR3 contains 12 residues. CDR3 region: CASDGKNTEAFF. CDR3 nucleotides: TGTGCCAGCGATGGAAAGAACACTGAAGCTTTCTTT.

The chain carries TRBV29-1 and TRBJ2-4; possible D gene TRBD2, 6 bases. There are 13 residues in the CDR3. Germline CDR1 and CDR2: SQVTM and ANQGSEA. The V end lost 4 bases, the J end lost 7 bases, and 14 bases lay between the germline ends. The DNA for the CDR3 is TGCAGCGTTGCGGTTTCGACTAGTAACATTCAGTACTTC. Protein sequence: CSVAVSTSNIQYF. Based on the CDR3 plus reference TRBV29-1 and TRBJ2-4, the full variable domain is SAVISQKPSRDICQRGTSLTIQCQVDSQVTMMFWYRQQPGQSLTLIATANQGSEATYESGFVIDKFPISRPNLTFSTLTVSNMSPEDSSIYLCSVAVSTSNIQYFGAGTRLSVL.

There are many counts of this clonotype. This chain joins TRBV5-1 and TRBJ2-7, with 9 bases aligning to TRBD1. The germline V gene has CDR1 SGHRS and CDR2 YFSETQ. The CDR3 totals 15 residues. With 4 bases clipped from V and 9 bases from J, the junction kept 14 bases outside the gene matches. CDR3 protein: CASSGGTGLSEGQYF. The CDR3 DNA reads TGCGCCAGCAGCGGAGGGACAGGGCTCTCAGAGGGGCAGTACTTC. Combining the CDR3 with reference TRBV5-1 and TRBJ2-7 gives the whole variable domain KAGVTQTPRYLIKTRGQQVTLSCSPISGHRSVSWYQQTPGQGLQFLFEYFSETQRNKGNFPGRFSGRQFSNSRSEMNVSTLELGDSALYLCASSGGTGLSEGQYFGPGTRLTVT.

CDR3 loop: CASSVYGTDEQYF. The CDR3 nucleotides are TGTGCCAGCAGTGTATACGGGACAGACGAGCAGTACTTC. The V gene is TRBV2, the J gene TRBJ2-7; TRBD1 matches at 7 bases. The CDR3 length is 13 residues. J lost 5 bases, V lost 4 bases, and 5 bases had no gene match. Germline V gene sequence: CDR1 SNHLY, CDR2 FYNNEI. The whole variable domain, filled in from reference TRBV2 and TRBJ2-7, reads EPEVTQTPSHQVTQMGQEVILRCVPISNHLYFYWYRQILGQKVEFLVSFYNNEISEKSEIFDDQFSVERPDGSNFTLKIRSTKLEDSAMYFCASSVYGTDEQYFGPGTRLTVT.

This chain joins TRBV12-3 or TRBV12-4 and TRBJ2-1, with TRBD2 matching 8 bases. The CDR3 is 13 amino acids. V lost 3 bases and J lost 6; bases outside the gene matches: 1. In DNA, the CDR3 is TGTGCCAGCAGTTTTCGGGGGGGCAATGAGCAGTTCTTC. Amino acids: CASSFRGGNEQFF.

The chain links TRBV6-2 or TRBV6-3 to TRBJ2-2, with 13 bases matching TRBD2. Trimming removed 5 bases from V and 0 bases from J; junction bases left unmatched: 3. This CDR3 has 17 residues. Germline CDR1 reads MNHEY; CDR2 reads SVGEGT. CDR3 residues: CASSLTSGGPNTGELFF. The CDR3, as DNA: TGTGCCAGCAGTCTGACTAGCGGGGGGCCGAACACCGGGGAGCTGTTTTTT.

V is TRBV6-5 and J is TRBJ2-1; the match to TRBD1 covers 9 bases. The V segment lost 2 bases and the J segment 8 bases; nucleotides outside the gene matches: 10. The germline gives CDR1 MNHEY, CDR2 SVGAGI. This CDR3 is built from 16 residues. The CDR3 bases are TGTGCCAGCAGTTACGGATGGACAGGGGTCGGGGATGAGCAGTTCTTC. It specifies CASSYGWTGVGDEQFF.

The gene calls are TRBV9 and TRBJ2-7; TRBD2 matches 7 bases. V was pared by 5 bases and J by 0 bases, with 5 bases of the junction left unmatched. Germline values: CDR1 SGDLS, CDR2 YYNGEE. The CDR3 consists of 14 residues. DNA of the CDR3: TGTGCCAGCAGAGGAGCGGGGTCCTCCTACGAGCAGTACTTC. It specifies CASRGAGSSYEQYF.

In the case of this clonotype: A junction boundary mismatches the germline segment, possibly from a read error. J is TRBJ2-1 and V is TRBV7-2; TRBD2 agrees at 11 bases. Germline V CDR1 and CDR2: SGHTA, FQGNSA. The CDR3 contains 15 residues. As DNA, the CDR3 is TGCGCCAGCAGCCTACTTAGCGGGAGGGACAATGAGCAGTTCTTC. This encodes CASSLLSGRDNEQFF.

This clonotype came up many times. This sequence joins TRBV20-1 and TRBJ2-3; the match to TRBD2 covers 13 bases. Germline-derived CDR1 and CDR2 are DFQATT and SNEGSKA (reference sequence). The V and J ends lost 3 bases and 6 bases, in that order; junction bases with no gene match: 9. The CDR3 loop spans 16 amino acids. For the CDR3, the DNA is TGCAGTGCTAGTCCGGGACTAGCGGGAATGGGGGATACGCAGTATTTT. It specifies CSASPGLAGMGDTQYF.

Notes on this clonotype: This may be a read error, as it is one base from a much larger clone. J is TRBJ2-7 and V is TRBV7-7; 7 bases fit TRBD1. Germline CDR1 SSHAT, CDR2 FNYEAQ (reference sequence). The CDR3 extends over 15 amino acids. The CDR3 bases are TGTGCTAGCAGCCAAGGGGACAGTTTTACATCCGAGCAGGACTTC. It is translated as CASSQGDSFTSEQDF.

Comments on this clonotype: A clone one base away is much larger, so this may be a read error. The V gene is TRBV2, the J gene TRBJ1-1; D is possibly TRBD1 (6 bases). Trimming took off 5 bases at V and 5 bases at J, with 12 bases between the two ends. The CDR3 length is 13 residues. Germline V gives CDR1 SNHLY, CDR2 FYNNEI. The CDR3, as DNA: TGTGCCAGCAGTCACAGGGAATTGACTGAAGCTTTCTTT. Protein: CASSHRELTEAFF.

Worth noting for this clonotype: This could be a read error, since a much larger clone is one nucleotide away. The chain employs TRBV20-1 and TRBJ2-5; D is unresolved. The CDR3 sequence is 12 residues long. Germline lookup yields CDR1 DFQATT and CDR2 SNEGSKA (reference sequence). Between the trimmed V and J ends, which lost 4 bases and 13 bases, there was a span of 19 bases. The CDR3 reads CSAITLVGERYF. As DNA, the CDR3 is TGCAGTGCTATTACATTAGTCGGCGAGCGGTACTTC.